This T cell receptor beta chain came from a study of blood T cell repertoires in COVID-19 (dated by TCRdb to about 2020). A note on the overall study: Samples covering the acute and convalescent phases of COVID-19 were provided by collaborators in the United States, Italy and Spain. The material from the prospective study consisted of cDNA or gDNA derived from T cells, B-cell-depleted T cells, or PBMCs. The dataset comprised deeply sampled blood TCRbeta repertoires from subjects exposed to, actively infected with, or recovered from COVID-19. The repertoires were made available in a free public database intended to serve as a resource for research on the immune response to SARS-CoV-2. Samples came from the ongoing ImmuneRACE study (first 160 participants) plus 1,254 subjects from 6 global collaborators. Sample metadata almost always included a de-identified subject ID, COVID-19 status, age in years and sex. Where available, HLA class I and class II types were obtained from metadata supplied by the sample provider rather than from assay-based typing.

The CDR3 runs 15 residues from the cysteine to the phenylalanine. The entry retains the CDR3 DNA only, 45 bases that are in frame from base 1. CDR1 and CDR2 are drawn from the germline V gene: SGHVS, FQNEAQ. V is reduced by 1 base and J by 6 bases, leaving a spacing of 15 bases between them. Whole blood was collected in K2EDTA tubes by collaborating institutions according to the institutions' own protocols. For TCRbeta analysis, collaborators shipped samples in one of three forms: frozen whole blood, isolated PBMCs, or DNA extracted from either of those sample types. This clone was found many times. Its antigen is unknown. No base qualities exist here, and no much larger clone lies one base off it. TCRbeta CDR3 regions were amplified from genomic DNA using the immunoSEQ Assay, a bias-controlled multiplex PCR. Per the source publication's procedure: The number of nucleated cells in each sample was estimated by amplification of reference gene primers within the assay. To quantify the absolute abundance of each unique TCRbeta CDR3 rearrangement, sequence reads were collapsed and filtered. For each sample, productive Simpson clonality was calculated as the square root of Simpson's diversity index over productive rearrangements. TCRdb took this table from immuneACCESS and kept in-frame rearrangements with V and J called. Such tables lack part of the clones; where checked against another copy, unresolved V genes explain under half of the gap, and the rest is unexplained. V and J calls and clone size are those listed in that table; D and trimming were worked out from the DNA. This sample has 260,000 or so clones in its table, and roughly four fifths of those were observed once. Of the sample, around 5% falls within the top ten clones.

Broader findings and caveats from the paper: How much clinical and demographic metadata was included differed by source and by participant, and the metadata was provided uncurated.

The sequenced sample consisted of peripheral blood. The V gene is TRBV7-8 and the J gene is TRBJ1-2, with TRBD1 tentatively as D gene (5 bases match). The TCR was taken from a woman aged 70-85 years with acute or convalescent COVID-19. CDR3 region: CASSLVRFAGDGYTF. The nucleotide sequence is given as TGTGCCAGCAGCTTAGTAAGGTTTGCGGGGGATGGCTACACCTTC.